The sample holds a few counts of the clone carrying this T cell receptor beta chain. The antigen is unknown. CD4+ naive, central memory, regulatory and stem cell-like memory subsets were isolated by sorting on CD45RO/CCR7/CD25/CD127/CD95/CD27. These data are taken from a study of beta chain features in type 1 diabetes. Findings and limits, study-wide: The similarity of naive, central memory and Treg TCRB repertoires appeared greater among patients than among healthy donors.

Germline trimming cut 4 bases from V and 4 bases from J; bases unmatched to any gene: 8. Germline V gene sequence: CDR1 SQVTM, CDR2 ANQGSEA. This CDR3 region has 14 residues. The investigators reverse transcribed all of the isolated RNA, so they sequenced expressed TCRB transcripts. The table came from immunoSEQ multiplex PCR; TCRdb's copy has only in-frame clones and leaves some out. The data hold under 400,000 clones, with roughly 13% observed a single time. The chain couples TRBV29-1 to TRBJ1-2, with 8 positions matching TRBD1. This clonotype originated in a man aged 18 to 29 in good health. The sequencing sample was made of naive CD4+ T cells from blood. The CDR3 DNA is TGCAGCGTTGTTTCCGGGACAGGCGGCTATGGCTACACCTTC. Translating gives CSVVSGTGGYGYTF.